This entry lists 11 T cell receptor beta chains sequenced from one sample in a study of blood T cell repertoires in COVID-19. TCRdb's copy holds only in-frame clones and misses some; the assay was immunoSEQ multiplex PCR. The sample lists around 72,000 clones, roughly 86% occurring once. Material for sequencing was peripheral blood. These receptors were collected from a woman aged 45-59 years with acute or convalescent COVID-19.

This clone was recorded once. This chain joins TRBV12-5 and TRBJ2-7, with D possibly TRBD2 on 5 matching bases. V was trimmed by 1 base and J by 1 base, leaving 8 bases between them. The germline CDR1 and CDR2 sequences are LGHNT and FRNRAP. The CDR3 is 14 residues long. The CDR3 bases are TGTGCTAGTGGTTTGGGACTACCTTCCTACGAGCAGTACTTC. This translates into CASGLGLPSYEQYF.

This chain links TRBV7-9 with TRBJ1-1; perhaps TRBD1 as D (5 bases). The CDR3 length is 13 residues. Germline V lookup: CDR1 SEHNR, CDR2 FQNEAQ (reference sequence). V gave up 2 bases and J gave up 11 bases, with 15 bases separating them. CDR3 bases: TGTGCCAGCAGCTTAATAGCTTCCCCAGGGGCTTTCTTT. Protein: CASSLIASPGAFF.

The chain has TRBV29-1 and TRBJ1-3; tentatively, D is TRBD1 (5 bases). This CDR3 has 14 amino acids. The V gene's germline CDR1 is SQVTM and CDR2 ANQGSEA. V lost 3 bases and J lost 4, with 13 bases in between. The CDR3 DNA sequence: TGCAGCGTTGACCCCGGGGGTTCGGGAAACACCATATATTTT. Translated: CSVDPGGSGNTIYF.

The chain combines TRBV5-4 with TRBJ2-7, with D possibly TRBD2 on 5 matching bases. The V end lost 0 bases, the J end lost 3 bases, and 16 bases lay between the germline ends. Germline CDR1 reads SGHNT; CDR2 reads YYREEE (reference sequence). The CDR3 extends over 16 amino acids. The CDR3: CASSLGGGGILYEQYF. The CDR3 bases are TGTGCCAGCAGCTTGGGTGGCGGAGGAATTCTCTACGAGCAGTACTTC.

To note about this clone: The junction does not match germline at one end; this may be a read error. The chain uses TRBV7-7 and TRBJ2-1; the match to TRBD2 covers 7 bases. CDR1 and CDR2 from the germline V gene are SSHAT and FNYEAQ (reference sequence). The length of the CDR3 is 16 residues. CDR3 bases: TGTGCTAGCAGCCCGGGGAGGGCGGGCTGGGGAGATGAGCAGTTCTTC. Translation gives CASSPGRAGWGDEQFF.

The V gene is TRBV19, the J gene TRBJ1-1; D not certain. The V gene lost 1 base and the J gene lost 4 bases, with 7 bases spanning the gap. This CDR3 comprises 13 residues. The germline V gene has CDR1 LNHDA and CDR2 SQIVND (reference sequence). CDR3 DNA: TGTGCCAGTAGTATAGCGGCAGGCACTGAAGCTTTCTTT. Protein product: CASSIAAGTEAFF.

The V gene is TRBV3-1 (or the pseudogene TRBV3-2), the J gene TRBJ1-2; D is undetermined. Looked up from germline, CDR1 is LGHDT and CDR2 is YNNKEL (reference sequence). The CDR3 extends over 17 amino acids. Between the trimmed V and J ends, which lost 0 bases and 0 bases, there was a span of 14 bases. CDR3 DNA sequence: TGTGCCAGCAGCCAAGATCCTAGTGGCAGCACTAACTATGGCTACACCTTC. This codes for CASSQDPSGSTNYGYTF.

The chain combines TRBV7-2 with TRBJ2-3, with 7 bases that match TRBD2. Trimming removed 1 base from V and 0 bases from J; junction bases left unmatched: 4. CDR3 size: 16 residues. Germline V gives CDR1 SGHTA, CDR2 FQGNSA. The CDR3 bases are TGTGCCAGCAGCTTAGGCAGCGGGATAAGCACAGATACGCAGTATTTT. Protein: CASSLGSGISTDTQYF.

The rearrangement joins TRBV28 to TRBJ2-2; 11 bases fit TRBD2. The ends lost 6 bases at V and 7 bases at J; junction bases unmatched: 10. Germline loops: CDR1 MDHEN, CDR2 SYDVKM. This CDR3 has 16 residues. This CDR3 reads CASSIGASGRIGELFF. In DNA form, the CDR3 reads TGTGCCAGCAGCATAGGGGCTAGCGGGAGGATCGGGGAGCTGTTTTTT.

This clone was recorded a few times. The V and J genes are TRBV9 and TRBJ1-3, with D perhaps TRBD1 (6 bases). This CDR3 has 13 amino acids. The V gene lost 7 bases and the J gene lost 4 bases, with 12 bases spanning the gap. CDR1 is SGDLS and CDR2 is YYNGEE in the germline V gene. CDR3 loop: CASATGRGNTIYF. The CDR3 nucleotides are TGTGCCAGCGCCACAGGGCGCGGAAACACCATATATTTT.

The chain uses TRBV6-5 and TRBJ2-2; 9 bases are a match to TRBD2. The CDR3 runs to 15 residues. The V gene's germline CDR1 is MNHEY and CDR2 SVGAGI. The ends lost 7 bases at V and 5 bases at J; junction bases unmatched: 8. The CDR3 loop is CASISSGSSTGELFF. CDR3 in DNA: TGTGCCAGCATCAGTAGCGGGAGCTCGACCGGGGAGCTGTTTTTT.